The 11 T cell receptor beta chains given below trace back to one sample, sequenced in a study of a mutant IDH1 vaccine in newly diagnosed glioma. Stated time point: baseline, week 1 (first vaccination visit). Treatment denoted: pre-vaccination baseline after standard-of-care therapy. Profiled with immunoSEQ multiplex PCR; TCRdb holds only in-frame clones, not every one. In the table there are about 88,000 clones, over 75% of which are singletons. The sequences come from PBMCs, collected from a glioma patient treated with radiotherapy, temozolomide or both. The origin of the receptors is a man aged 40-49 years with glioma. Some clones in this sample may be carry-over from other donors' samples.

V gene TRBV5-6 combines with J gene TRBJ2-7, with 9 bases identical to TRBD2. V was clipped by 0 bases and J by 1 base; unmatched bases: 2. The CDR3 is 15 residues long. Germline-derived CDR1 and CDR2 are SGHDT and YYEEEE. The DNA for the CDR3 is TGTGCCAGCAGCTTGGGACTAGCGGTATCCTACGAGCAGTACTTC. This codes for CASSLGLAVSYEQYF.

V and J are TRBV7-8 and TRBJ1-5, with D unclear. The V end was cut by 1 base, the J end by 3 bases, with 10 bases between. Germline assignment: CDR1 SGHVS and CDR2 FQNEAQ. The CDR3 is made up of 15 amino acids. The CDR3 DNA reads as TGTGCCAGCAGCTTAGGACGGACGGCCAATCAGCCCCAGCATTTT. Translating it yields CASSLGRTANQPQHF.

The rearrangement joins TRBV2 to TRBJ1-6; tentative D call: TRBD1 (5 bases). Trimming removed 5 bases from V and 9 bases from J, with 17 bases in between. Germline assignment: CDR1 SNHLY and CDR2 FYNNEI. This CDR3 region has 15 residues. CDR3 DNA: TGTGCCAGCAGTCAACAGGTGGCCGGGGGTTCACCCCTCCACTTT. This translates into CASSQQVAGGSPLHF.

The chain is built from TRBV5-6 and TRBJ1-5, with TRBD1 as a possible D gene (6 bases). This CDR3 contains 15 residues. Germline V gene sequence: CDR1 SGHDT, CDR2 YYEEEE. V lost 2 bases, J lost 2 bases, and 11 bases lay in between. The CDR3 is CASSLTGSGNQPQHF. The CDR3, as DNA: TGTGCCAGCAGCTTAACAGGGTCGGGCAATCAGCCCCAGCATTTT.

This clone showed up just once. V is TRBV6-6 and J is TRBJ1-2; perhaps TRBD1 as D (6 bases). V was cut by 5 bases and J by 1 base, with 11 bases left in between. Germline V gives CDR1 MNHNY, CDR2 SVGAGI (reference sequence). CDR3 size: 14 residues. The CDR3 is CASSPGQSNYGYTF. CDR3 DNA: TGTGCCAGCAGTCCCGGACAGAGTAACTATGGCTACACCTTC.

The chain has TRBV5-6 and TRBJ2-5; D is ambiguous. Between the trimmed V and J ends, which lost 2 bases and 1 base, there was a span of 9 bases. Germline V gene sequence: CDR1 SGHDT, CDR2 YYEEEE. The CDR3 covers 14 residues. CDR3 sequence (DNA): TGTGCCAGCAGCTTAGTCAGCGCCCAAGAGACCCAGTACTTC. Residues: CASSLVSAQETQYF.

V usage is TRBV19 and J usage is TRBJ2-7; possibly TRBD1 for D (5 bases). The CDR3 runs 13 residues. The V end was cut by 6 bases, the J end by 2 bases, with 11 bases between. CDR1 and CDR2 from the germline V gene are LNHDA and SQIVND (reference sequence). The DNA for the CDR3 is TGTGCCAGTAGACCGGCAGGGACCTACGAGCAGTACTTC. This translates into CASRPAGTYEQYF.

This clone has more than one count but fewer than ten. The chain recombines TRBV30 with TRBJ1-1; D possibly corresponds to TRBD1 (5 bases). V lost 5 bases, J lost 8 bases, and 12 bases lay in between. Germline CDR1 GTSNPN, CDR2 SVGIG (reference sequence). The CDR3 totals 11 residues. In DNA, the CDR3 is TGTGCCTGGGGGAGGGGCAAGGAAGCTTTCTTT. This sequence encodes CAWGRGKEAFF. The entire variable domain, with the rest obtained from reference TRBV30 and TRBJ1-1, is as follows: SQTIHQWPATLVQPVGSPLSLECTVEGTSNPNLYWYRQAAGRGLQLLFYSVGIGQISSEVPQNLSASRPQDRQFILSSKKLLLSDSGFYLCAWGRGKEAFFGQGTRLTVV.

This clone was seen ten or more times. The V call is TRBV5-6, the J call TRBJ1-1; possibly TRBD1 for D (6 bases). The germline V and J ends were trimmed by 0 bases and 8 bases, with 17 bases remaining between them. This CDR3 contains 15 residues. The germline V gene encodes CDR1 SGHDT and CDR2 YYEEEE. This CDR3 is CASSLDPGDGREAFF. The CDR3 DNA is TGTGCCAGCAGCTTGGATCCAGGGGATGGAAGGGAAGCTTTCTTT.

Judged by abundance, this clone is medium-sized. The CDR3, as DNA: TGTGCCAGTACCTATGGAGGGGCTGGAAACACCATATATTTT. Protein product: CASTYGGAGNTIYF. The chain carries TRBV19 and TRBJ1-3; D might be TRBD1 (5 bases). The length of the CDR3 is 14 residues. The V end was cut by 7 bases, the J end by 2 bases, with 12 bases between. CDR1 and CDR2 (germline): LNHDA, SQIVND (reference sequence).

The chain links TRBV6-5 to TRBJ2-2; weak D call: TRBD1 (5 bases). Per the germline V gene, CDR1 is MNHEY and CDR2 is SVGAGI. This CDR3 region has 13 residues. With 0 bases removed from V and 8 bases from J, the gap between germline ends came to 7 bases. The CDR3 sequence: CASSYSRGGELFF. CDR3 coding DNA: TGTGCCAGCAGTTACTCAAGGGGAGGGGAGCTGTTTTTT.